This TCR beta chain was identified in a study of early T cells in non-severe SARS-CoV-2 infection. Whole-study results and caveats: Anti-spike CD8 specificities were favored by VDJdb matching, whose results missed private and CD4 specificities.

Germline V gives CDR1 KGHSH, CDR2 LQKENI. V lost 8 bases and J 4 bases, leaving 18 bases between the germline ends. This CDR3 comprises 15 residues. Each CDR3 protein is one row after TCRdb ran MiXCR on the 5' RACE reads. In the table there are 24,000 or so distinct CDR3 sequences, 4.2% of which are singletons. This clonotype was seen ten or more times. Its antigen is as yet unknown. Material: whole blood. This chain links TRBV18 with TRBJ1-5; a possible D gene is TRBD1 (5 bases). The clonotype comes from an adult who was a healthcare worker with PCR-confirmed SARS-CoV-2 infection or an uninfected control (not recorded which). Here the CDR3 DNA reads TGTGCCAGCCGACCGGGCAGGGATGGGAATCAGCCCCAGCATTTT. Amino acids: CASRPGRDGNQPQHF.